This T cell receptor (beta chain) was sequenced during a study of cytomegalovirus exposure and HLA in healthy donors. Germline CDR1 KGHSH, CDR2 LQKENI. V lost 0 bases and J 1 base, leaving 13 bases between the germline ends. This CDR3 spans 16 amino acids. 60 Vbeta and 13 Jbeta primers were used in PCR. Clones were sequenced by immunoSEQ multiplex PCR, and TCRdb holds only the in-frame ones, with some missing. The sample holds about 130,000 clones, 80% seen once. Input material: PBMCs. The TCR comes from a man under 40 in good health and CMV-seronegative. This chain connects TRBV18 to TRBJ2-7, with a possible D match to TRBD2 (6 bases). The CDR3 nucleotides are TGTGCCAGCTCACCACCGCGGACTACCCTTTCCTACGAGCAGTACTTC. This translates into CASSPPRTTLSYEQYF.